Below are 15 T cell receptor beta chains sequenced from a single sample in a study of neurological immune-mediated disorders. Via MiXCR, TCRdb re-called the 5' RACE reads, giving one row per CDR3 protein. In the table there are about 40,000 distinct CDR3 sequences, over 12% of which are singletons. Sequenced: PBMCs. The receptor set was obtained from a woman aged 45-65 years with HTLV-1-associated myelopathy (HAM/TSP).

This clonotype appeared many times. V and J are TRBV11-2 and TRBJ2-3; D unresolved. The CDR3 length is 12 residues. Per germline, CDR1 SGHAT and CDR2 FQNNGV. Deletions cut 6 bases from V and 5 bases from J, with 9 bases between. The CDR3 DNA is TGTGCCAGCAGTACCCTGGGAGATACGCAGTATTTT. This sequence encodes CASSTLGDTQYF.

The table lists this clonotype with many counts. This rearrangement joins TRBV6-2 or TRBV6-3 to TRBJ2-5; 8 bases are shared with TRBD2. CDR1 MNHEY and CDR2 SVGEGT come from the germline V gene. CDR3 size: 14 residues. After removal of 7 bases from V and 4 bases from J, the junction contained 8 bases not matched to a gene. The DNA for the CDR3 is TGTGCCAGCATAGCGGGGACGGGTACAGAGACCCAGTACTTC. Its protein product is CASIAGTGTETQYF.

The table lists this clonotype with many counts. The CDR3 nucleotides are TGCAGTGTCCCCCTTCCCGGGGTCAGGGAGACCCAGTACTTC. Its protein is CSVPLPGVRETQYF. J is TRBJ2-5 and V is TRBV20-1; D is possibly TRBD2 (5 bases). With 7 bases removed from V and 5 bases from J, the gap between germline ends came to 20 bases. Germline loops: CDR1 DFQATT, CDR2 SNEGSKA (reference sequence). The CDR3 consists of 14 residues.

At least ten counts were recorded for this clonotype. This chain connects TRBV29-1 to TRBJ2-3; 8 bases fit TRBD2. The CDR3 runs 15 residues. CDR1 and CDR2 (germline): SQVTM, ANQGSEA. Trimming at V came to 4 bases and at J to 4 bases, leaving 10 bases not matched to a gene. The CDR3 sequence: CSVVLGSGEADTQYF. The CDR3, as DNA: TGCAGCGTTGTATTGGGTAGCGGGGAAGCAGATACGCAGTATTTT.

Ten or more counts support this clonotype. The chain joins TRBV29-1 to TRBJ1-1; 10 bases map to TRBD1. This CDR3 has 14 residues. In germline, CDR1 is SQVTM, CDR2 ANQGSEA. V dropped 5 bases and J dropped 3; count of bases not matched to a gene: 6. CDR3 nucleotides: TGCAGCGTTCCTGGGGGACAGGGGCACACTGAAGCTTTCTTT. It translates to CSVPGGQGHTEAFF. The complete variable domain, with remaining parts taken from reference TRBV29-1 and TRBJ1-1, reads SAVISQKPSRDICQRGTSLTIQCQVDSQVTMMFWYRQQPGQSLTLIATANQGSEATYESGFVIDKFPISRPNLTFSTLTVSNMSPEDSSIYLCSVPGGQGHTEAFFGQGTRLTVV.

This clonotype was observed many times. The genes are TRBV29-1 and TRBJ1-2; D perhaps matches TRBD1 (5 bases). V lost 4 bases to trimming and J lost 12 bases, with 18 bases between them. Germline-derived CDR1 and CDR2 are SQVTM and ANQGSEA. The CDR3 consists of 12 residues. The CDR3, as DNA: TGCAGCGTTGGAAGGGCGAGGGGAGAAAACACCTTC. Translated: CSVGRARGENTF.

This clonotype was recorded at least ten times. The J gene is TRBJ2-5, the V gene TRBV10-3; D is perhaps TRBD1 (6 bases). Between the trimmed V and J ends, which lost 3 bases and 2 bases, there was a span of 13 bases. Germline V gene lookup returns CDR1 ENHRY and CDR2 SYGVKD. CDR3 size: 15 residues. This CDR3 reads CAISDGLTGQETQYF. CDR3 coding DNA: TGTGCCATCAGTGATGGGCTAACAGGGCAAGAGACCCAGTACTTC.

The table lists this clonotype with many counts. The V and J genes are TRBV9 and TRBJ2-2; D is tentatively TRBD1 or TRBD2 (5 bases each). CDR1 and CDR2 from the germline V gene are SGDLS and YYNGEE. The CDR3 has 15 amino acids. Trimming took 0 bases from V and 4 from J, leaving 10 bases between them. The CDR3 spells CASSVVGAGTGELFF. For the CDR3, the DNA is TGTGCCAGCAGCGTAGTCGGGGCGGGCACCGGGGAGCTGTTTTTT.

In its sample, this clonotype was seen many times. The chain recombines TRBV27 with TRBJ2-1, with TRBD1 matching over 9 bases. Per the germline V gene, CDR1 is MNHEY and CDR2 is SMNVEV (reference sequence). The CDR3 is 15 residues long. J lost 2 bases, V lost 3 bases, and 2 bases had no gene match. CDR3 amino acids: CASSLDRGAYNEQFF. The CDR3 coding sequence is TGTGCCAGCAGTTTGGACAGGGGTGCCTACAATGAGCAGTTCTTC.

The sample holds many counts of this clonotype. The chain combines TRBV7-2 with TRBJ2-3; D is possibly TRBD1 or TRBD2 (5 bases each). The ends were cut back, 3 bases at V and 2 bases at J, with 9 bases in the middle. Germline CDR1 reads SGHTA; CDR2 reads FQGNSA. The CDR3 length is 14 residues. The CDR3 spells CASSFRDATDTQYF. Here the CDR3 DNA reads TGTGCCAGCAGCTTCCGGGACGCCACAGATACGCAGTATTTT.

This clonotype was observed at least ten times. This chain joins TRBV6-5 and TRBJ1-2; D possibly corresponds to TRBD1 (5 bases). The CDR3 covers 17 residues. Germline lookup yields CDR1 MNHEY and CDR2 SVGAGI. Trimming removed 6 bases from V and 6 bases from J, with 26 bases in between. CDR3 DNA: TGTGCCAGCAGGGCCCTAAGTGAGGGGCCGTTATATGATGGCTACACCTTC. This gives the protein CASRALSEGPLYDGYTF.

This clonotype was seen ten or more times. This chain links TRBV7-9 with TRBJ1-2, with no clear D. Trimming took 4 bases from V and 8 from J, leaving 20 bases between them. Germline-derived CDR1 and CDR2 are SEHNR and FQNEAQ (reference sequence). The CDR3 sequence is 15 residues long. This CDR3 reads CASSWQKTAGLGYTF. The CDR3, as DNA: TGTGCCAGCAGCTGGCAGAAGACGGCTGGTTTGGGCTACACCTTC.

This clonotype was seen many times. The CDR3 DNA follows: TGTGCCATCAGTGAAGGGACAGTCTCTAACTATGGCTACACCTTC. Translation: CAISEGTVSNYGYTF. V is TRBV10-3 and J is TRBJ1-2; TRBD1 aligns across 7 bases. The CDR3 runs to 15 residues. In germline, CDR1 is ENHRY, CDR2 SYGVKD. V dropped 3 bases and J dropped 0; count of bases not matched to a gene: 4.

This clonotype was detected ten times or more. This sequence joins TRBV10-2 and TRBJ2-3, with D perhaps TRBD1 or TRBD2 (5 bases each). CDR1 is WSHSY and CDR2 is SAAADI in the germline V gene. V was shortened by 10 bases and J by 1 base, with 15 bases between the two germline ends. CDR3 length equals 14 residues. CDR3 loop: CATGRGAGTDTQYF. The CDR3 region has the DNA TGCGCCACAGGGAGAGGGGCTGGCACAGATACGCAGTATTTT.

The sample holds many counts of this clonotype. The chain recombines TRBV7-8 with TRBJ1-5; 9 positions match TRBD1. Germline trimming cut 5 bases from V and 4 bases from J; bases unmatched to any gene: 6. From germline, CDR1 is SGHVS and CDR2 FQNEAQ. The CDR3 spans 15 residues. The CDR3 sequence is CASSIQDRGNQPQHF. CDR3 nucleotide sequence: TGTGCCAGCAGCATCCAAGACAGGGGGAATCAGCCCCAGCATTTT.